These T cell receptor beta chains were read from a single sample in a study of circulating tumor DNA in untreated peripheral T-cell lymphoma. Data came from immunoSEQ multiplex PCR; TCRdb stores just in-frame clones and leaves some out. The data hold approximately 6,900 clones, with 70% to 85% observed a single time. The sequencing input was tumor tissue. The receptors originated from a human donor with peripheral T-cell lymphoma. Both conserved end residues are part of each CDR3. The order of the fields is J gene, V gene, clone size, D gene, CDR3 DNA, CDR3 protein. The D gene is left open where the match is weak. Clone size is given for some rows only: seen once, a few or many times, or a class if the clone is expanded.

j_call: TRBJ2-7; v_call: TRBV30; clone_size: .; d_call: TRBD1; cdr3_nt: TGTGCCTGGACCGGGACAGCCTACGAGCAGTACTTC; cdr3_aa: CAWTGTAYEQYF
j_call: TRBJ2-5; v_call: TRBV5-1; clone_size: .; d_call: .; cdr3_nt: TGCGCCAGCAGCCAATACCGGGAGAGGGAGACCCAGTACTTC; cdr3_aa: CASSQYRERETQYF
j_call: TRBJ1-2; v_call: TRBV6-8; clone_size: .; d_call: TRBD1; cdr3_nt: TGTGCCAGCAGTTCCCAAGGGACAGGGGTTTATGGCTACACCTTC; cdr3_aa: CASSSQGTGVYGYTF
j_call: TRBJ1-2; v_call: TRBV9; clone_size: .; d_call: .; cdr3_nt: TGTGCCAGCGGTGGAGGGGCGAACTATGGCTACACCTTC; cdr3_aa: CASGGGANYGYTF
j_call: TRBJ2-4; v_call: TRBV25-1; clone_size: .; d_call: .; cdr3_nt: TGTGCCAGCAGTGAATTGGAGGTAGGAGCCAAAAACATTCAGTACTTC; cdr3_aa: CASSELEVGAKNIQYF
j_call: TRBJ1-2; v_call: TRBV6-8; clone_size: .; d_call: TRBD1; cdr3_nt: TGTGCCAGCCTACTTTACGGGACAGGGGTCGTCTATGGCTACACCTTC; cdr3_aa: CASLLYGTGVVYGYTF
j_call: TRBJ1-5; v_call: TRBV6-8; clone_size: .; d_call: TRBD1; cdr3_nt: TGTGCCAGCAGCAGACAGGGCGATCAGCCCCAGCATTTT; cdr3_aa: CASSRQGDQPQHF
j_call: TRBJ1-4; v_call: TRBV10-3; clone_size: .; d_call: .; cdr3_nt: TGTGCCATCAGTGAGATACTTGGGAAGATTAATGAAAAACTGTTTTTT; cdr3_aa: CAISEILGKINEKLFF
j_call: TRBJ1-2; v_call: TRBV19; clone_size: few; d_call: TRBD1; cdr3_nt: TGTGCCAATGTGACAGGGTCAGGCGGCTACACCTTC; cdr3_aa: CANVTGSGGYTF
j_call: TRBJ1-4; v_call: TRBV15; clone_size: .; d_call: TRBD1; cdr3_nt: TGTGCCACCAGCAAGGCGGCAGGGGGCTGGAGTGAAAAACTGTTTTTT; cdr3_aa: CATSKAAGGWSEKLFF
j_call: TRBJ1-1; v_call: TRBV30; clone_size: .; d_call: .; cdr3_nt: TGTGCCTGGAGTGTTTGGGTGACGGGGTACACTGAAGCTTTCTTT; cdr3_aa: CAWSVWVTGYTEAFF
j_call: TRBJ1-3; v_call: TRBV19; clone_size: once; d_call: .; cdr3_nt: TGTGCCAGTCGGACAGCTGGAAACACCATATATTTT; cdr3_aa: CASRTAGNTIYF
j_call: TRBJ2-7; v_call: TRBV28; clone_size: .; d_call: TRBD1; cdr3_nt: TGTGCCAGCAGTCCGGTGGGACAGGGCCCCTACGAGCAGTACTTC; cdr3_aa: CASSPVGQGPYEQYF
j_call: TRBJ2-6; v_call: TRBV11-3; clone_size: .; d_call: .; cdr3_nt: TGTGCCAGCAGCTTGCACTCTCAAAGCTCTGGGGCCAACGTCCTGACTTTC; cdr3_aa: CASSLHSQSSGANVLTF
j_call: TRBJ1-5; v_call: TRBV18; clone_size: few; d_call: TRBD1; cdr3_nt: TGTGCCAGCTCCGACCGGACAGGGAGGTCTCAGCCCCAGCATTTT; cdr3_aa: CASSDRTGRSQPQHF
j_call: TRBJ1-4; v_call: TRBV7-6; clone_size: .; d_call: .; cdr3_nt: TGTGCCAGCAGCCCACAGGGCTCTAATGAAAAACTGTTTTTT; cdr3_aa: CASSPQGSNEKLFF
j_call: TRBJ1-5; v_call: TRBV29-1; clone_size: .; d_call: TRBD1; cdr3_nt: TGCAGCGTTAGACAGGGTTACGATCAGCCCCAGCATTTT; cdr3_aa: CSVRQGYDQPQHF
j_call: TRBJ1-5; v_call: TRBV19; clone_size: .; d_call: .; cdr3_nt: TGTGCCAGTGCAGGGGTGAGGGTCAATCAGCCCCAGCATTTT; cdr3_aa: CASAGVRVNQPQHF
j_call: TRBJ2-3; v_call: TRBV19; clone_size: .; d_call: .; cdr3_nt: TGTGCCAGTAGTAACTCGAGGATTAGCACAGATACGCAGTATTTT; cdr3_aa: CASSNSRISTDTQYF
j_call: TRBJ2-2; v_call: TRBV6-8; clone_size: .; d_call: TRBD1; cdr3_nt: TGTGCCAGCAGGTACAGGGGGAACACCGGGGAGCTGTTTTTT; cdr3_aa: CASRYRGNTGELFF
j_call: TRBJ1-4; v_call: TRBV28; clone_size: .; d_call: .; cdr3_nt: TGTGCCAGCAGTTATCGGAGCACCTCTGGGGAAAAACTGTTTTTT; cdr3_aa: CASSYRSTSGEKLFF
j_call: TRBJ1-2; v_call: TRBV25-1; clone_size: .; d_call: TRBD1; cdr3_nt: TGTGCCAGCAGTGAGGGACAGGTTTATGGCTACACCTTC; cdr3_aa: CASSEGQVYGYTF
j_call: TRBJ2-1; v_call: TRBV11-3; clone_size: .; d_call: TRBD1; cdr3_nt: TGTGCCAGCAGCTCAGACAGGGCCTCCTACAATGAGCAGTTCTTC; cdr3_aa: CASSSDRASYNEQFF
j_call: TRBJ1-6; v_call: TRBV6-8; clone_size: once; d_call: .; cdr3_nt: TGTGCCAGCAGTTACGAGACTGCAGGGCGGCATAATTCACCCCTCCACTTT; cdr3_aa: CASSYETAGRHNSPLHF
j_call: TRBJ1-2; v_call: TRBV28; clone_size: .; d_call: .; cdr3_nt: TGTGCCAGCAGTTCCCGCGGTTACGGCTACACCTTC; cdr3_aa: CASSSRGYGYTF
j_call: TRBJ1-2; v_call: TRBV18; clone_size: .; d_call: .; cdr3_nt: TGTGCCAGTTCACCGATGTGGAATTATGGCTACACCTTC; cdr3_aa: CASSPMWNYGYTF
j_call: TRBJ2-6; v_call: TRBV11-3; clone_size: .; d_call: .; cdr3_nt: TGTGCCAGCAGCTTAGAATTCTCTGGGGCCAACGTCCTGACTTTC; cdr3_aa: CASSLEFSGANVLTF
j_call: TRBJ2-3; v_call: TRBV11-3; clone_size: .; d_call: .; cdr3_nt: TGTGCCAGCAGCTCGGACGGTACTAGCACAGATACGCAGTATTTT; cdr3_aa: CASSSDGTSTDTQYF
j_call: TRBJ2-1; v_call: TRBV30; clone_size: .; d_call: TRBD1; cdr3_nt: TGTGCCTGGAAGGGACAGGGGCTTTACAATGAGCAGTTCTTC; cdr3_aa: CAWKGQGLYNEQFF
j_call: TRBJ1-3; v_call: TRBV15; clone_size: .; d_call: .; cdr3_nt: TGTGCCACCAGCTTACAGCACTCTAGAAACACCATATATTTT; cdr3_aa: CATSLQHSRNTIYF
j_call: TRBJ2-5; v_call: TRBV28; clone_size: .; d_call: .; cdr3_nt: TGTGCCACTACGGGCGGGTTGGAGACCCAGTACTTC; cdr3_aa: CATTGGLETQYF
j_call: TRBJ1-4; v_call: TRBV29-1; clone_size: .; d_call: .; cdr3_nt: TGCAGCGTTGAAGATTCCGGAGCAACTAATGAAAAACTGTTTTTT; cdr3_aa: CSVEDSGATNEKLFF
j_call: TRBJ2-5; v_call: TRBV6-1; clone_size: .; d_call: TRBD2; cdr3_nt: TGTGCCATCAGTGAAGGTAGCGGGGCGGGAGAGACCCAGTACTTC; cdr3_aa: CAISEGSGAGETQYF
j_call: TRBJ2-4; v_call: TRBV19; clone_size: .; d_call: .; cdr3_nt: TGTGCCAGTAGTATCTACGATAATCTAGCCAAAAACATTCAGTACTTC; cdr3_aa: CASSIYDNLAKNIQYF
j_call: TRBJ2-1; v_call: TRBV6-8; clone_size: .; d_call: TRBD2; cdr3_nt: TGTGCCAGCAGTTTCGGACTAGCGGGGGGGCAGGATGAGCAGTTCTTC; cdr3_aa: CASSFGLAGGQDEQFF
j_call: TRBJ1-2; v_call: TRBV19; clone_size: .; d_call: .; cdr3_nt: TGTGCCAGTAGAATAACAGGGTTTTATGAATCTGGCTACACCTTC; cdr3_aa: CASRITGFYESGYTF
j_call: TRBJ1-3; v_call: TRBV28; clone_size: .; d_call: .; cdr3_nt: TGTGCCAGCAGTTTACTGGGGGCAGGGGTATATTTT; cdr3_aa: CASSLLGAGVYF
j_call: TRBJ1-1; v_call: TRBV18; clone_size: .; d_call: .; cdr3_nt: TGTGCCAACTCACCACCGACAGACACTGAAGCTTTCTTT; cdr3_aa: CANSPPTDTEAFF
j_call: TRBJ1-5; v_call: TRBV19; clone_size: .; d_call: .; cdr3_nt: TGTGCCAGTAGTATGGACAGACGAAATCAGCCCCAGCATTTT; cdr3_aa: CASSMDRRNQPQHF
j_call: TRBJ1-5; v_call: TRBV25-1; clone_size: .; d_call: .; cdr3_nt: TGTGCCAGCAGTGCCGGGATTAGCAATCAGCCCCAGCATTTT; cdr3_aa: CASSAGISNQPQHF
j_call: TRBJ2-2; v_call: TRBV28; clone_size: once; d_call: TRBD2; cdr3_nt: TGTGCCAGCTCAACCTGGCTAGCGGGGGGCGGGAATACCGGGGAGCTGTTTTTT; cdr3_aa: CASSTWLAGGGNTGELFF